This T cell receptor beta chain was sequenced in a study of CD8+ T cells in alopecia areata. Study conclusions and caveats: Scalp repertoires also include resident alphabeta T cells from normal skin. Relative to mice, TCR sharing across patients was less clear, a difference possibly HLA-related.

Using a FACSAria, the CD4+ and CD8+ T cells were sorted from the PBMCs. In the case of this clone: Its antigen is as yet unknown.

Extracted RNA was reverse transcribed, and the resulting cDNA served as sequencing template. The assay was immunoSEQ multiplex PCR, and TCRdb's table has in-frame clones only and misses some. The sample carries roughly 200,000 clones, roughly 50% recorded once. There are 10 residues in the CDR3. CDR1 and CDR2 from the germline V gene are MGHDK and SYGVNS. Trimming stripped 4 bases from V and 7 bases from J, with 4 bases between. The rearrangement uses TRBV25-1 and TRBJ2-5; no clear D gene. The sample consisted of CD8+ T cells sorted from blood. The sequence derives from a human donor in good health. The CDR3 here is CASSGGTQYF. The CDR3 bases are TGTGCCAGCAGTGGTGGGACCCAGTACTTC.